This T cell receptor (beta chain) was sequenced in a study of T cells in Graves' hyperthyroidism and ophthalmopathy (dated by TCRdb to between 2018 and 2021). For context, the study as a whole: Peripheral blood was sampled at the time of initial diagnosis, prior to any treatment. TCR V-J signatures able to tell the groups apart were searched for in a discovery cohort of 100 patients, of whom around 42 had Graves' ophthalmopathy and more than 55 had stable Graves' hyperthyroidism. Prospective prediction of ophthalmopathy was tested in an independent validation cohort of approximately 18 hyperthyroidism patients and 15 to 17 patients who later progressed to ophthalmopathy. The 90 or so discovery patients were randomly split 7:3 into training and test sets. Thyroid tissue and blood T-cell repertoires from six Graves' hyperthyroidism patients were also compared in the study. Once sampling was done, hyperthyroidism patients were given methimazole at a starting dose of 30 mg daily, whereas ophthalmopathy patients were given high-dose intravenous methylprednisolone. The paper reports TCR Vbeta CDR3 sequencing of approximately 140 peripheral blood samples: 40 to 45 ophthalmopathy, 75 to 80 hyperthyroidism and around 17 progressor patients.

In the ophthalmopathy patients, disease was moderately to severely active, with a Clinical Activity Score of 3 or more, a NOSPECS grade of 4 or more, and a duration of less than 3 months. Any patient with an uncontrolled infection, another autoimmune disease, pregnancy or lactation was excluded. Clinical symptoms, serum thyroxine and TRAb, thyroid ultrasound, and orbital computed tomography formed the basis for the diagnoses. PBMCs were isolated from about 10 ml of fresh peripheral blood by Ficoll-Paque density gradient centrifugation. Trizol reagent was used to extract total RNA, and RNA quality was then checked on an Agilent 2100 Bioanalyzer. What the work shows at the level of the full study, not this receptor alone: Most expanded thyroid clonotypes (frequency above 0.001) were also detected in blood, suggesting blood repertoires may reflect thyroid immune responses. Sample size was not statistically predetermined, and investigators were not blinded to group allocation. During validation, the model predicted progression to ophthalmopathy a median of around 6 months ahead of onset, with 60% to 71% sensitivity and 72% to 80% specificity. A model built on a 13 V-J signature distinguished ophthalmopathy from stable hyperthyroidism, reaching 85% to 90% sensitivity and approximately 83% specificity in cross-validation and 80%/75% in testing.

Amplification of TCR beta CDR3 regions was carried out from RNA transcripts. The TCR CDR3 was subjected to a first round of RT-PCR using the HTBI primer set and the Qiagen OneStep RT-PCR kit. A second multiplex PCR round built the libraries, followed by size selection and purification. Sequencing of the libraries was done on an Illumina HiSeq2000 using paired-end 100 bp reads. In the authors' own workflow: Raw data were processed with SOAPnuke, discarding reads with adapters, uncalled bases, mean Phred below 15, or no exact constant-primer or identifier match. COPE v1.2.5 was used to merge the high-quality paired reads, and each unique nucleotide sequence was defined as a clonotype. MiTCR v1.1 was used to align the clonotypes against IMGT TRBV, TRBD and TRBJ reference segments. The analysis included only V-J combinations with a frequency above 0.0001, which together covered around 99% of the repertoires. A TCS score was defined as the ratio of F50 (clonal expansion) to E x V (chaos), with BLOSUM62-based TCRdist applied between CDR3 peptides within each V-J. Welch's t-statistics and random forest reduced fewer than 550 V-J features to 13, which were used in a naive Bayes classifier (R e1071). In TCRdb, the public reads were trimmed at Q25 with fastp and aligned with MiXCR, with productive beta chains retained. Every entry covers one CDR3 protein and lists the most common genes and DNA from its rows. What appears here as the V and J calls and clone size reflects TCRdb's work, not the paper's. A total of about 640,000 distinct CDR3 sequences appear in this sample, less than 25% of them only once. The leading ten clones occupy roughly a third of the sample.

In the germline V gene, CDR1 corresponds to SGHTA and CDR2 to FQGNSA. V loses 2 bases, J loses 5 bases, and the germline ends lie 7 bases apart. From the cysteine up to the phenylalanine, the CDR3 has a length of 12 residues. Only the CDR3 region is kept as DNA, spanning 36 bases read in frame from base 1. The table lists this clonotype with many counts. The specificity of this receptor is unknown. No much larger clone is present one base from it, and per-base qualities are unavailable. Source material: blood. The origin of this receptor is a man younger than 45 with Graves' ophthalmopathy. The chain employs TRBV7-2 and TRBJ2-7, with no confident D gene call. At the DNA level, the sequence is TGTGCCAGCAGCTTAACGGGCCACGAGCAGTACTTC. This sequence encodes CASSLTGHEQYF.